Listed below are T cell receptor beta chains from one sample, sequenced in a study of blood T cell repertoires in COVID-19. TCRdb's copy holds only in-frame clones and misses some; the assay was immunoSEQ multiplex PCR. The table lists 250,000 to 300,000 clones, approximately 85% of them singletons. Sequencing used peripheral blood. The receptor source for this set is a man between 45 and 60 years old with active or convalescent COVID-19. The CDR3 runs from the conserved cysteine through the conserved F or W. D genes are given only for firm matches. Expanded clones are given a class, and other clones once, few, many or no size at all.

clone size	V gene	J gene	D gene	CDR3 DNA	CDR3 protein
-	TRBV21-1	TRBJ2-7	-	TGTGCCAGCAGCAAACCACACATTACCGGGACTAGCGGGAGATACTCCTACGAGCAGTACTTC	CASSKPHITGTSGRYSYEQYF
-	TRBV19	TRBJ2-3	-	TGTGCCAGTTCCTTAGACGGAGGCTTGACGCAGTATTTT	CASSLDGGLTQYF
few	TRBV28	TRBJ1-3	TRBD1	TGTGCCAGCAGTTCCCCGGACAGGAGGGCTGGAAACACCATATATTTT	CASSSPDRRAGNTIYF
-	TRBV7-9	TRBJ2-3	TRBD2	TGTGCCAGCAGCTCCGGACTAGCGGGAGTACTCGATACGCAGTATTTT	CASSSGLAGVLDTQYF
-	TRBV30	TRBJ2-7	TRBD1	TGTGCCTGGAGTGCCTTAGGGACAGGAATAGGCGAGCAGTACTTC	CAWSALGTGIGEQYF
-	TRBV11-2	TRBJ2-7	TRBD2	TGTGCCAGCAGCTTAGTTAGCGGGAGTGCTTACGAGCAGTACTTC	CASSLVSGSAYEQYF
-	TRBV25-1	TRBJ2-2	-	TGTGCCAGCAGTGAATCAACCCCAGGAGGCGGGGAGCTGTTTTTT	CASSESTPGGGELFF
-	TRBV27	TRBJ1-2	TRBD1	TGTGCCAGCAGTTTAGGTGGGGGACAGGGGGTAGTTCGAGGCTACACCTTC	CASSLGGGQGVVRGYTF
-	TRBV6-5	TRBJ2-1	TRBD1	TGTGCCAGCAGTTATTCCAGGGGGACCAATGAGCAGTTCTTC	CASSYSRGTNEQFF
-	TRBV7-6	TRBJ1-4	-	TGTGCCAGCAGCTTAGTAGGGGATACAAATGAAAAACTGTTTTTT	CASSLVGDTNEKLFF
-	TRBV9	TRBJ2-7	TRBD1	TGTGCCAGCGGAGAAGGGGGCGGGTACGAGCAGTACTTC	CASGEGGGYEQYF
once	TRBV27	TRBJ2-7	-	TGTGCCAGCAGTTCCGGACTCGACGAGCAGTACTTC	CASSSGLDEQYF
-	TRBV5-8	TRBJ2-3	-	TGTGCCAGCAGCCCCACCTACACAGATACGCAGTATTTT	CASSPTYTDTQYF
-	TRBV5-8	TRBJ2-4	TRBD2	TGTGCCAGCAGCTTGAAAGCGGGAGGGGAAGCCAAAAACATTCAGTACTTC	CASSLKAGGEAKNIQYF
-	TRBV12-5	TRBJ1-1	-	TGTGCTAGTGGTTTGTCGGGGGGCACTGAAGCTTTCTTT	CASGLSGGTEAFF
once	TRBV25-1	TRBJ1-4	TRBD1	TGTGCCAGCAGGGAGAATCATGGACAGGGGGGTGAAAAACTGTTTTTT	CASRENHGQGGEKLFF
-	TRBV7-9	TRBJ1-2	TRBD1	TGTGCCAGCATACCGACAGGGGGCTATGGCTACACCTTC	CASIPTGGYGYTF
-	TRBV7-9	TRBJ1-2	TRBD1	TGTGCCAGCAGCTTTACGCCGGGACAGGGGGCAGGTGGCTACACCTTC	CASSFTPGQGAGGYTF
-	TRBV6-6	TRBJ1-5	TRBD1	TGTGCCAGCAGTTACCGACAGGGGCACAATCAGCCCCAGCATTTT	CASSYRQGHNQPQHF
-	TRBV11-2	TRBJ1-3	-	TGTGCCAGCATGGGGGCCGGAAACACCATATATTTT	CASMGAGNTIYF
-	TRBV3-1/TRBV3-2	TRBJ2-7	TRBD1	TGTGCCAGCAGCCGCAGACAGGGGGAGCAGTACTTC	CASSRRQGEQYF
-	TRBV6-4	TRBJ1-4	-	TGTGCCAGCAGTACCGACAGGTCAACTAATGAAAAACTGTTTTTT	CASSTDRSTNEKLFF
-	TRBV27	TRBJ1-1	-	TGTGCCAGCGGACAGTCCAACACTGAAGCTTTCTTT	CASGQSNTEAFF
-	TRBV27	TRBJ2-2	TRBD2	TGTGCCAGCCAGCGGGAGGGATACACCGGGGAGCTGTTTTTT	CASQREGYTGELFF
-	TRBV5-1	TRBJ2-1	-	TGCGCCAGCAGCCCGGGCGGGGCGGAAGATGAGCAGTTCTTC	CASSPGGAEDEQFF
-	TRBV5-1	TRBJ2-1	TRBD2	TGCGCCAGCAGCTTGGTAGCGGGAGTAGGTAATGAGCAGTTCTTC	CASSLVAGVGNEQFF
-	TRBV27	TRBJ2-2	-	TGTGCCAGCAGTTCCCCTCGGGGGAACACCGGGGAGCTGTTTTTT	CASSSPRGNTGELFF
-	TRBV9	TRBJ2-3	-	TGTGCCAGCAGCGACGGGGGAGATACGCAGTATTTT	CASSDGGDTQYF
-	TRBV30	TRBJ1-5	-	TGTGCCTGGAGTGTAGGGGCATGGGATCAGCCCCAGCATTTT	CAWSVGAWDQPQHF
-	TRBV10-3	TRBJ2-3	TRBD2	TGTGCCATCAGTGGGACTAGCGGGAGATCAGATACGCAGTATTTT	CAISGTSGRSDTQYF
few	TRBV18	TRBJ1-1	-	TGTGCCAGCTTTTCGACAGGTGGGAACACTGAAGCTTTCTTT	CASFSTGGNTEAFF
-	TRBV7-2	TRBJ2-3	-	TGTGCCAGCAGCTTGAGACGGGGTCCAGATACGCAGTATTTT	CASSLRRGPDTQYF
-	TRBV19	TRBJ1-1	-	TGTGCCAGTCAGACCAGGCAAGGCACTGAAGCTTTCTTT	CASQTRQGTEAFF
-	TRBV19	TRBJ2-1	-	TGTGCCAGTAGTACCCGCTCAGGGGCGAAGAACAATGAGCAGTTCTTC	CASSTRSGAKNNEQFF
once	TRBV7-2	TRBJ2-7	-	TGTGCCAGCAGCTTAGGTCTGGGCACCTACGAGCAGTACTTC	CASSLGLGTYEQYF
-	TRBV19	TRBJ2-1	-	TGTGCCAGTAGTATAGGCTACAGCTACAATGAGCAGTTCTTC	CASSIGYSYNEQFF
-	TRBV7-2	TRBJ1-6	-	TGTGCCAGCAGCTTAGGACGGAGCTCCTATAATTCACCCCTCCACTTT	CASSLGRSSYNSPLHF
few	TRBV29-1	TRBJ2-3	TRBD1	TGCAGCGTTGATGGGGGCGTCCAGGGACAGGGGGGCACAGATACGCAGTATTTT	CSVDGGVQGQGGTDTQYF
-	TRBV5-1	TRBJ1-3	-	TGCGCCAGCAGCTTTTCTGGAGGAACAGCCTCTGGAAACACCATATATTTT	CASSFSGGTASGNTIYF
-	TRBV5-4	TRBJ2-5	TRBD1	TGTGCCAGCAGCGGGACCCGGGACAGGGGGCAAGAGACCCAGTACTTC	CASSGTRDRGQETQYF
-	TRBV11-2	TRBJ1-3	-	TGTGCCAGCAGCTTAGAATTCACTGGAAACACCATATATTTT	CASSLEFTGNTIYF
-	TRBV12-3/TRBV12-4	TRBJ1-1	-	TGTGCCAGCAGTTTAGTACAACACACTGAAGCTTTCTTT	CASSLVQHTEAFF
-	TRBV19	TRBJ1-1	-	TGTGCCAGCACCTTAAAATTTCCTGCGGCGTCTTGGGGGAGGACTGAAGCTTTCTTT	CASTLKFPAASWGRTEAFF
-	TRBV5-4	TRBJ2-1	-	TGTGCCAGCAGCTTGGAGATCCGGGGTGAGCAGTTCTTC	CASSLEIRGEQFF
-	TRBV28	TRBJ1-2	TRBD1	TGTGCCAGCAGTCCCGCCCCCACAGGGGGCTATGGCTACACCTTC	CASSPAPTGGYGYTF
-	TRBV18	TRBJ2-1	TRBD2	TGTGCCAGCTCACTGTTAGGACTAGCGGGAGGGCCGGGCACCTACAATGAGCAGTTCTTC	CASSLLGLAGGPGTYNEQFF
-	TRBV7-8	TRBJ2-1	TRBD1	TGTGCCAGCAGCGCTAGGGACCCGGGACAGGGCTACAATGAGCAGTTCTTC	CASSARDPGQGYNEQFF
once	TRBV7-2	TRBJ2-2	-	TGTGCCAGCTCGTCGGGACTTTACACCGGGGAGCTGTTTTTT	CASSSGLYTGELFF
-	TRBV18	TRBJ1-4	-	TGTGCCAGCTCACCATACAGCCCCACCACAACTAATGAAAAACTGTTTTTT	CASSPYSPTTTNEKLFF
once	TRBV6-6	TRBJ1-6	-	TGTGCCAGCAGTTACGCCGAGAATAATTCACCCCTCCACTTT	CASSYAENNSPLHF
few	TRBV6-5	TRBJ1-4	-	TGTGCCAGCAGCCAAGGGGGAACTAATGAAAAACTGTTTTTT	CASSQGGTNEKLFF
few	TRBV5-1	TRBJ1-1	-	TGCGCCAGCAGCGCACAGGACACTGAAGCTTTCTTT	CASSAQDTEAFF
-	TRBV21-1	TRBJ1-2	-	TGTGCCAGCAGCATATACAGGGTAGAGTATGGCTACACCTTC	CASSIYRVEYGYTF
-	TRBV14	TRBJ2-7	-	TGTGCCAGCAGCCAAGAGGTACCCCGCAGGGCGAAAGAGCAGTACTTC	CASSQEVPRRAKEQYF
-	TRBV30	TRBJ1-6	TRBD1	TGTGCCTGGAGTTCAGGGGGCGAGGGTTCACCCCTCCACTTT	CAWSSGGEGSPLHF
-	TRBV6-6	TRBJ1-3	TRBD1	TGTGCCAGCAGTTCACAGGGGCGAAACACCATATATTTT	CASSSQGRNTIYF
-	TRBV24-1	TRBJ2-5	TRBD2	TGTGCCACCAGTGATTTCAATAGCGGGAGTGTTGAGACCCAGTACTTC	CATSDFNSGSVETQYF
-	TRBV5-4	TRBJ2-7	-	TGTGCCAGCAGCTGGGTACTAGCTGGCGAGCAGTACTTC	CASSWVLAGEQYF
-	TRBV25-1	TRBJ2-7	TRBD2	TGTGCCAGCAGCAGAGGGGGGACTAGCGGGAGGGCCGGTGAGCAGTACTTC	CASSRGGTSGRAGEQYF
-	TRBV7-2	TRBJ2-1	TRBD1	TGTGCCAGCAGCTTTGGGACAGGTTCCTACAATGAGCAGTTCTTC	CASSFGTGSYNEQFF